The 23 T cell receptor beta chains in this list originate from one sample, sequenced in a study of T cell responses to AZD1222 COVID-19 vaccine. Assay: immunoSEQ multiplex PCR; the TCRdb copy retains only in-frame clones and omits some. The table shows about 110,000 clones, with around 90% occurring only once. Sequencing used peripheral blood, obtained on day 0 of AZD1222 vaccination. Receptors were obtained from an adult in good health.

This clone was seen just once. The V gene is TRBV28, the J gene TRBJ1-1, with D uncertain. The CDR3 has 15 residues. CDR1 is MDHEN and CDR2 is SYDVKM in the germline V gene. V lost 1 base and J lost 1, with 10 bases in between. CDR3 residues: CASSLSLGENTEAFF. CDR3 DNA: TGTGCCAGCAGTTTATCGCTCGGAGAGAACACTGAAGCTTTCTTT.

The chain uses TRBV5-4 and TRBJ1-1; perhaps TRBD1 as D (5 bases). Between the trimmed V and J ends, which lost 3 bases and 7 bases, there was a span of 16 bases. CDR3 size: 14 residues. The germline gives CDR1 SGHNT, CDR2 YYREEE (reference sequence). CDR3 protein: CASSSIDSMNEAFF. The CDR3 DNA reads TGTGCCAGCAGCTCCATCGACAGCATGAATGAAGCTTTCTTT.

V usage is TRBV19 and J usage is TRBJ1-5; 8 positions match TRBD1. The length of the CDR3 is 15 residues. Germline trimming cut 5 bases from V and 0 bases from J; bases unmatched to any gene: 3. Germline lookup yields CDR1 LNHDA and CDR2 SQIVND (reference sequence). CDR3 nucleotides: TGTGCCAGTAGTCCCCAGGGGGCTAGCAATCAGCCCCAGCATTTT. Translation gives CASSPQGASNQPQHF.

This clone appeared once. This chain joins TRBV7-9 and TRBJ2-1; 16 nucleotides align to TRBD2. CDR1 and CDR2 from the germline V gene are SEHNR and FQNEAQ (reference sequence). V was clipped by 3 bases and J by 8 bases; unmatched bases: 7. The CDR3 loop spans 17 amino acids. The CDR3 region is CASSLGLAGGSGDEQFF. DNA of the CDR3: TGTGCCAGCAGCTTGGGACTAGCGGGAGGGTCTGGCGATGAGCAGTTCTTC.

The V and J genes are TRBV13 and TRBJ2-3; 11 bases match TRBD2. Germline trimming cut 6 bases from V and 3 bases from J; bases unmatched to any gene: 8. Germline V lookup: CDR1 PRHDT, CDR2 FYEKMQ (reference sequence). The CDR3 is 16 amino acids. The CDR3 loop is CASRGTTSGNTDTQYF. The CDR3 DNA is TGTGCCAGCAGGGGAACGACTAGCGGGAATACAGATACGCAGTATTTT.

This chain links TRBV4-1 with TRBJ2-7, with TRBD1 identical over 7 bases. CDR1 MGHRA and CDR2 YSYEKL come from the germline V gene. The trim removed 1 base at V and 4 bases at J, leaving 1 base unmatched. The CDR3 contains 13 residues. Here the CDR3 DNA reads TGCGCCAGCAGCCAAGGGACAGGATACGAGCAGTACTTC. Translation: CASSQGTGYEQYF.

V gene TRBV27 combines with J gene TRBJ1-6; D not resolved. This CDR3 comprises 14 residues. Germline V lookup: CDR1 MNHEY, CDR2 SMNVEV (reference sequence). With 7 bases removed from V and 9 bases from J, the gap between germline ends came to 16 bases. The CDR3 bases are TGTGCCAGCACCAAACTAAGAGAAGGTTCACCCCTCCACTTT. Amino acid sequence: CASTKLREGSPLHF.

The J gene is TRBJ2-3, the V gene TRBV18; TRBD2 agrees at 12 bases. The V and J ends lost 5 bases and 5 bases, in that order; junction bases with no gene match: 5. CDR1 and CDR2 from the germline V gene are KGHSH and LQKENI. The CDR3 is made up of 15 amino acids. CDR3 in amino acids: CASSLLAGGEDTQYF. The CDR3 region has the DNA TGTGCCAGCTCATTACTAGCGGGGGGAGAAGATACGCAGTATTTT.

This clone has just one count. In DNA form, the CDR3 reads TGTGCCAGCAGACAAAACAGGGACACCTATGGCTACACCTTC. Amino acids: CASRQNRDTYGYTF. This chain connects TRBV27 to TRBJ1-2, with D possibly matching TRBD1 (6 bases). CDR1 and CDR2 (germline): MNHEY, SMNVEV (reference sequence). The CDR3 totals 14 residues. Trimming removed 6 bases at V and 4 bases at J, with 15 bases between.

V usage is TRBV20-1 and J usage is TRBJ2-7, with D hard to call. This CDR3 is 11 amino acids long. V was shortened by 1 base and J by 6 bases, with 7 bases between the two germline ends. Germline CDR1 is DFQATT and CDR2 is SNEGSKA (reference sequence). The CDR3 loop reads CSARVGPEQYF. The CDR3, as DNA: TGCAGTGCTAGAGTGGGTCCCGAGCAGTACTTC.

This clone turned up a few times. The chain combines TRBV29-1 with TRBJ2-7, with 8 positions matching TRBD1. Per germline, CDR1 SQVTM and CDR2 ANQGSEA. The V segment lost 4 bases and the J segment 6 bases; nucleotides outside the gene matches: 2. The CDR3 is made up of 11 amino acids. CDR3 region: CSVGTGFEQYF. CDR3 sequence (DNA): TGCAGCGTTGGGACAGGGTTCGAGCAGTACTTC.

CDR3 sequence: CASSTRQGAANTGELFF. For the CDR3, the DNA is TGTGCCAGCAGCACAAGACAGGGGGCTGCGAACACCGGGGAGCTGTTTTTT. This sequence joins TRBV9 and TRBJ2-2; 10 positions match TRBD1. Germline V gene data show CDR1 as SGDLS and CDR2 as YYNGEE. The CDR3 loop spans 17 amino acids. Unmatched junction bases numbered 6, after V lost 4 bases and J lost 0 bases.

V and J are TRBV12-5 and TRBJ1-2; perhaps TRBD1 as D (6 bases). Trimming left V 2 bases short and J 5 bases short, with 21 bases between. The CDR3 has 17 amino acids. Germline V gene data show CDR1 as LGHNT and CDR2 as FRNRAP. CDR3 loop: CASGLRYPGQRSYGYTF. CDR3 coding DNA: TGTGCTAGTGGTTTGCGGTACCCCGGACAGAGGTCGTATGGCTACACCTTC.

This clone was counted only a few times. The V gene is TRBV11-1, the J gene TRBJ2-1; TRBD2 matches at 13 bases. V was clipped by 5 bases and J by 4 bases; unmatched bases: 5. The germline CDR1 and CDR2 sequences are SGHAT and FQDESV (reference sequence). This CDR3 region has 16 residues. As DNA, the CDR3 is TGTGCCAGCAGCCCCCGGACTAGCGGGAGTTACAATGAGCAGTTCTTC. Protein sequence: CASSPRTSGSYNEQFF. Based on the CDR3 plus reference TRBV11-1 and TRBJ2-1, the full variable domain is EAEVAQSPRYKITEKSQAVAFWCDPISGHATLYWYRQILGQGPELLVQFQDESVVDDSQLPKDRFSAERLKGVDSTLKIQPAELGDSAMYLCASSPRTSGSYNEQFFGPGTRLTVL.

The chain carries TRBV5-1 and TRBJ1-2; the match to TRBD1 covers 9 bases. V lost 2 bases to trimming and J lost 6 bases; unmatched junction nucleotides: 11. CDR3 length: 16 residues. The germline V gene has CDR1 SGHRS and CDR2 YFSETQ. DNA of the CDR3: TGCGCCAGCAGCTTTCTTGGGACTGGACAGGGGAATGGCTACACCTTC. This encodes CASSFLGTGQGNGYTF.

The V gene is TRBV27, the J gene TRBJ2-1, with D possibly matching TRBD1 (5 bases). Trimming stripped 8 bases from V and 5 bases from J, with 13 bases between. The CDR3 has 13 amino acids. Germline CDR1 and CDR2: MNHEY and SMNVEV (reference sequence). The CDR3 DNA is TGTGCCAGCCAAGGATGGGGCGACAATGAGCAGTTCTTC. Its translation is CASQGWGDNEQFF.

This sequence joins TRBV30 and TRBJ1-1, with unresolved D. This CDR3 spans 11 amino acids. V was trimmed by 1 base and J by 8 bases, leaving 8 bases between them. Germline loops: CDR1 GTSNPN, CDR2 SVGIG (reference sequence). DNA for the CDR3: TGTGCCTGGAGTGGGCAGCGCGAAGCTTTCTTT. This sequence encodes CAWSGQREAFF.

V usage is TRBV6-5 and J usage is TRBJ1-4; D remains unclear. The CDR3 sequence is 13 residues long. Germline-derived CDR1 and CDR2 are MNHEY and SVGAGI. The germline V and J ends were trimmed by 6 bases and 5 bases, with 10 bases remaining between them. CDR3 sequence: CASSPVPNEKLFF. Written as DNA, the CDR3 is TGTGCCAGCAGCCCGGTCCCCAATGAAAAACTGTTTTTT.

Only a few counts were recorded for this clone. The chain couples TRBV7-3 to TRBJ2-1, with 12 positions matching TRBD2. The V segment lost 5 bases and the J segment 2 bases; nucleotides outside the gene matches: 1. Germline CDR1 SGHTA, CDR2 FQGTGA. The CDR3 consists of 15 residues. CDR3 amino acids: CASSPSGGAYNEQFF. The CDR3 nucleotides are TGTGCCAGCAGCCCTAGCGGGGGGGCCTACAATGAGCAGTTCTTC.

V gene TRBV11-2 combines with J gene TRBJ2-2; D is possibly TRBD1 or TRBD2 (5 bases each). The CDR3 totals 15 residues. The germline V gene has CDR1 SGHAT and CDR2 FQNNGV. V was cut by 4 bases and J by 4 bases, with 13 bases left in between. CDR3 nucleotides: TGTGCCAGCAGCTCACGTCCGGGACGCACCGGGGAGCTGTTTTTT. Translation: CASSSRPGRTGELFF.

This chain uses TRBV7-2 with TRBJ1-5; 7 nucleotides match TRBD1. Germline trimming cut 5 bases from V and 4 bases from J; bases unmatched to any gene: 8. Germline lookup yields CDR1 SGHTA and CDR2 FQGNSA. This CDR3 contains 15 residues. The CDR3 DNA reads as TGTGCCAGCAGCCCAATAGGGGGCGCAAATCAGCCCCAGCATTTT. Residues: CASSPIGGANQPQHF.

The J gene is TRBJ1-2, the V gene TRBV4-2; D call uncertain. The CDR3 is 15 residues long. The V gene lost 3 bases and the J gene lost 8 bases, with 19 bases spanning the gap. CDR1 and CDR2 (germline): LGHNA, YNFKEQ. CDR3 region: CASSQPETASRGYTF. The CDR3 DNA follows: TGTGCCAGCAGCCAGCCTGAAACCGCAAGTCGGGGCTACACCTTC.

The chain is built from TRBV2 and TRBJ2-1; the D gene is possibly TRBD2 (5 bases). This CDR3 is built from 16 residues. Germline assignment: CDR1 SNHLY and CDR2 FYNNEI. The V end was cut by 2 bases, the J end by 7 bases, with 18 bases between. CDR3 sequence reads: CASSETTDSYGNEQFF. The DNA of the CDR3 is TGTGCCAGCAGTGAAACTACGGACTCTTATGGGAATGAGCAGTTCTTC.